This TCR beta chain was retrieved from a study of shared clonotypes between healthy human individuals (dated by TCRdb to about 2020). About the investigation overall: The cohort included three men and a couple of women between 18 and 49 years of age. For each donor, CD4 naive and CD4 memory were each given three plates, CD8 naive was given two plates, and CD8 memory was given one plate. To estimate repertoire size and how much clonotype sharing occurs between individuals, the study deeply sequenced the blood TCR repertoires of 4 to 6 healthy adults. To increase sequencing depth and limit assay-specific biases, different laboratories used diverse techniques to prepare libraries and sequence TCR repertoires. Per donor, leukapheresis produced somewhere between about 0.94 and 9.5 billion PBMCs.

Points the paper makes about the study in general: The small number of donors limited the genetic and exposure-history diversity represented. Compared with non-shared clonotypes, clonotypes shared by all four sorted-subset donors had higher generation probabilities. Based on pairwise subsampling, the degree of clonotype sharing among donors was expected to be affected by sequencing depth. Sampling was restricted to blood, and TCR repertoires in tissue are likely to differ from TCR repertoires in blood. Naive subsets generally had larger estimated clonotype richness than memory subsets. Incomplete sequencing was indicated by rarefaction of sorted-subset datasets, despite the large sequencing depth. Across a few donors, approximately 5% of naive CD4, approximately 3.5% of naive CD8, roughly 2.3% of memory CD4, and roughly 0.4% of memory CD8 clonotypes were shared.

The donors were healthy, HIV-negative adults who had no recently reported acute infections or vaccinations. Only Caucasian adults living in Nashville, Tennessee, USA were represented among the donors. CD4+ T cells were enriched by magnetic negative selection; naive cells were then positively selected on CD45RA, and the negative fraction formed the memory subset. After blood collection by leukapheresis, PBMCs were isolated using Ficoll-Histopaque density gradient centrifugation and then cryopreserved in the vapor phase of liquid nitrogen. Analytical flow cytometry was used to check the purity and quantity of each magnetically sorted T cell population. Genomic DNA was isolated from each sorted fraction and quantified by UV absorbance on a Nanodrop 2000c. Using the deep immunoSEQ assay, TCR CDR3 regions were amplified from genomic DNA by multiplex PCR. Extracted genomic DNA from each cell subset was spread evenly across all wells of several immunoSEQ 96-well plates, with each plate serving as a replicate. For sorted subsets, about 0.2 ug genomic DNA, equal to tens of thousands of T cell genomes, was loaded into each replicate PCR. The purified libraries were quantified using a Qubit 3.0 fluorometer, sized with a Bioanalyzer 2100, and then quantified again using the KAPA Library Quantification kit. Every immunoSEQ 96-well plate was sequenced on a dedicated single-read 150-cycle Illumina NextSeq 550 flow cell. The source study handled its data this way. Because only junctional sequences without quality scores were contained in the immunoSEQ output, filtering matching that applied to full-length reads could not be performed. To assign V/J genes and CDR3, sequences were annotated against IMGT germline references using PyIR, a Python wrapper for IgBLAST v1.9. Reads with weak V/J assignments (E-value above 1e-6), missing CDR3, stop codons, out-of-frame junctions, or ambiguous translated residues were removed. V3J clonotypes were defined as sequences sharing an identical inferred V gene, J gene, and CDR3 amino acid sequence. The percentage overlap between two repertoires was calculated by dividing the number of shared unique clonotypes by the size of the smaller repertoire. Repertoire richness was assessed with RTK rarefaction, the Chao1 estimator, and Recon v2.1 estimates of unobserved clonotypes. Generation probabilities for all TCRbeta clonotypes obtained by the gDNA method from several donors were computed using OLGA. The clones in this table, taken by TCRdb from immuneACCESS, are in-frame only. Not every clone is retained; where verified, under half of the shortfall comes from an unresolved V gene, and the cause of the rest is unknown. The V and J calls and clone size are taken from that table; D and trimming were inferred from the DNA. This sample comprises 2 million to 2.5 million clones, approximately 94% of them detected only once. The ten most abundant clones make up over 0.1% of the sample.

To note about this clone: The antigen this receptor binds is unknown. No qualities accompany the bases; no much larger clone lies one base away.

Trimming removed 4 bases from V and 5 bases from J, leaving 12 bases between the germline ends. CDR1 and CDR2 (SGHRS, YFSETQ) derive from the germline V gene. The CDR3 spans 13 residues, from the cysteine through the phenylalanine. The kept DNA is CDR3 alone, 39 bases in frame from the first base. This sequence originates from a man younger than 35 in good health. Specimen: naive CD4+ T cells sorted from blood. What this sample's cell subset or site label stands for: CD45RA+ positively selected. The rearrangement joined TRBV5-1 to TRBJ1-1; TRBD1 is perhaps the D gene, given 5 matching bases. The sequenced DNA: TGCGCCAGCAGCCGGGACGGTGTGACTGAAGCTTTCTTT. This is translated as CASSRDGVTEAFF.